This passage covers 11 T cell receptor beta chains from one sample sequenced in a study of response to subunit inactivated influenza vaccine (dated by TCRdb to the late 2010s). Libraries were constructed by RT-PCR. TCRdb names Illumina HiSeq 2500 as the instrument used. TCRdb handled the public reads itself, with Q25 trimming in fastp and clone calling in MiXCR, and kept productive beta chains. Each CDR3 protein appears once, grouped with its most common genes and DNA. The sample table contains some 800,000 distinct CDR3 sequences; only one count was recorded for approximately 22% of them. About 9.4% of the sample comes from the top ten. This material consisted of PBMCs from blood, taken around 5 days after vaccination. These receptors were obtained from a man aged 50 to 59 who received an inactivated influenza vaccine. Donor details come from another sample of the same person, matched by shared clones.

The V and J genes are TRBV5-6 and TRBJ2-7; 7 bases fit TRBD1. CDR3 size: 13 residues. Germline V gives CDR1 SGHDT, CDR2 YYEEEE. Trimming at V came to 4 bases and at J to 3 bases, leaving 4 bases not matched to a gene. The CDR3 here is CASSQGQLYEQYF. The CDR3 DNA reads as TGTGCCAGCAGCCAGGGACAGCTCTACGAGCAGTACTTC.

The genes are TRBV5-1 and TRBJ2-3, with D hard to call. V was trimmed by 3 bases and J by 0 bases, leaving 11 bases between them. Germline CDR1 is SGHRS and CDR2 is YFSETQ. The CDR3 loop spans 15 amino acids. CDR3 in amino acids: CASSSQRRSTDTQYF. In DNA, the CDR3 is TGCGCCAGCAGCTCACAAAGAAGGAGCACAGATACGCAGTATTTT.

The sample holds a few counts of this clonotype. The chain recombines TRBV6-5 with TRBJ1-1; a weak D match, TRBD1 (6 bases). Germline assignment: CDR1 MNHEY and CDR2 SVGAGI. The CDR3 covers 15 residues. The ends were cut back, 4 bases at V and 1 base at J, with 13 bases in the middle. CDR3 sequence reads: CASSLRGTTNTEAFF. The CDR3 nucleotides are TGTGCCAGCAGTTTGCGCGGGACAACGAACACTGAAGCTTTCTTT.

This clonotype was seen at least ten times. This chain uses TRBV6-2 or TRBV6-3 with TRBJ2-7; TRBD1 matches 9 bases. Germline V gene lookup returns CDR1 MNHEY and CDR2 SVGEGT. Germline trimming cut 7 bases from V and 4 bases from J; bases unmatched to any gene: 11. The CDR3 runs to 15 residues. As DNA, the CDR3 is TGTGCCAGCACCATTACGCCGGACAGGGGTTACGAGCAGTACTTC. Protein: CASTITPDRGYEQYF.

This chain connects TRBV7-6 to TRBJ1-2; 7 bases match TRBD1. The CDR3 loop spans 15 amino acids. The V and J ends lost 4 bases and 3 bases, in that order; junction bases with no gene match: 8. Germline lookup yields CDR1 SGHVS and CDR2 FNYEAQ. For the CDR3, the DNA is TGTGCCAGCAGCTCCAGACAGGGCGGTCACTATGGCTACACCTTC. Protein sequence: CASSSRQGGHYGYTF.

The rearrangement uses TRBV12-3 or TRBV12-4 and TRBJ2-7, with 11 bases identical to TRBD2. The V segment lost 7 bases and the J segment 2 bases; nucleotides outside the gene matches: 1. The CDR3 sequence is 13 residues long. The chain's CDR3 is CASTLAGAYEQYF. CDR3 coding DNA: TGTGCCAGCACACTAGCGGGAGCCTACGAGCAGTACTTC.

This clonotype showed up just a few times. The rearrangement joins TRBV5-1 to TRBJ1-1; a weak D match, TRBD1 (5 bases). V lost 4 bases, J lost 4 bases, and 20 bases lay in between. CDR3 size: 16 residues. CDR1 and CDR2 from the germline V gene are SGHRS and YFSETQ. CDR3 DNA: TGCGCCAGCAGCCACCGGGACCCACTACCCTCCACTGAAGCTTTCTTT. This sequence encodes CASSHRDPLPSTEAFF.

The chain carries TRBV5-1 and TRBJ2-1; D is unclear. Trimming pared 7 bases from V and 9 bases from J, leaving 14 bases between. CDR3 size: 12 residues. Germline values: CDR1 SGHRS, CDR2 YFSETQ. The CDR3 sequence: CASSNLGFEQFF. CDR3 bases: TGCGCCAGCTCCAACCTAGGGTTTGAGCAGTTCTTC.

The rearrangement joins TRBV7-9 to TRBJ1-1; a possible D gene is TRBD1 (6 bases). The germline V gene encodes CDR1 SEHNR and CDR2 FQNEAQ (reference sequence). This CDR3 has 13 residues. The V and J ends lost 5 bases and 11 bases respectively, with 18 bases between them. CDR3 loop: CASSPSEAGAAFF. The CDR3 DNA sequence: TGTGCCAGCAGCCCCTCGGAGGCAGGGGCGGCTTTCTTT.

This clonotype was seen only a few times. This chain uses TRBV9 with TRBJ2-6; D possibly corresponds to TRBD2 (5 bases). The CDR3 spans 16 residues. The ends were cut back, 0 bases at V and 2 bases at J, with 9 bases in the middle. Germline values: CDR1 SGDLS, CDR2 YYNGEE. In DNA, the CDR3 is TGTGCCAGCAGCGTAGCCTACGGGACTGGGGCCAACGTCCTGACTTTC. Its translation: CASSVAYGTGANVLTF.

This chain joins TRBV5-1 and TRBJ2-1, with D perhaps TRBD2 (6 bases). The germline CDR1 and CDR2 sequences are SGHRS and YFSETQ. This CDR3 comprises 14 residues. V was trimmed by 2 bases and J by 5 bases, leaving 11 bases between them. This CDR3 is CASSFSGLDNEQFF. The DNA of the CDR3 is TGCGCCAGCAGCTTTTCGGGACTCGACAATGAGCAGTTCTTC.